The 15 T cell receptor beta chains below all came from one sample that was sequenced in a study of early T cells in non-severe SARS-CoV-2 infection. TCRdb re-analysed the 5' RACE reads in MiXCR, keeping a single row per CDR3 protein. The sample has 75,000 or so distinct CDR3 sequences, 11% to 15% seen once; the top ten hold approximately 9.9%. Sample: whole blood. These receptors originate from an adult who was a healthcare worker with PCR-confirmed SARS-CoV-2 infection or an uninfected control (not recorded which).

The genes are TRBV20-1 and TRBJ1-1; D remains unclear. In germline, CDR1 is DFQATT, CDR2 SNEGSKA (reference sequence). The CDR3 sequence is 14 residues long. V was trimmed by 3 bases and J by 0 bases, leaving 11 bases between them. CDR3 region: CSASYPEVNTEAFF. DNA of the CDR3: TGCAGTGCTAGCTACCCAGAGGTGAACACTGAAGCTTTCTTT.

Ten or more counts support this clonotype. The rearrangement links TRBV20-1 to TRBJ2-1; 13 bases fit TRBD2. CDR3 length: 17 residues. V shed 3 bases and J 3 bases; nucleotides not matched to a gene: 8. Germline V gene lookup returns CDR1 DFQATT and CDR2 SNEGSKA (reference sequence). For the CDR3, the DNA is TGCAGTGCTAGTTCGGGACTAGCGGGGCAATTCTACAATGAGCAGTTCTTC. Translating gives CSASSGLAGQFYNEQFF.

Concerning this clonotype: An end of the junction differs from the germline gene, which may be a read error. The J gene is TRBJ2-7, the V gene TRBV7-9, with TRBD1 matching over 11 bases. This CDR3 is built from 13 residues. Germline V gene data show CDR1 as SEHNR and CDR2 as FQNEAQ (reference sequence). The CDR3 protein is CASSSHLGQGEHF. CDR3 nucleotide sequence: TGTGCCAGCAGCTCGCACCTGGGACAGGGGGAGCACTTC.

V and J are TRBV29-1 and TRBJ2-1; 8 bases fit TRBD2. V was pared by 6 bases and J by 15 bases, with 16 bases of the junction left unmatched. Germline values: CDR1 SQVTM, CDR2 ANQGSEA. CDR3 length: 13 residues. CDR3 loop: CSVRGGLRQGVFF. The CDR3 DNA reads as TGCAGCGTACGGGGGGGCCTCCGACAAGGGGTGTTCTTC.

V and J are TRBV7-9 and TRBJ2-2, with 7 bases lining up with TRBD1. The junction had 1 base not matched to a gene; V was cut back by 5 bases and J by 4 bases. This CDR3 has 13 residues. The germline V gene has CDR1 SEHNR and CDR2 FQNEAQ (reference sequence). The CDR3 DNA reads as TGTGCCAGCAGCCGGGACAGCACCGGGGAGCTGTTTTTT. It specifies CASSRDSTGELFF.

The rearrangement joins TRBV5-5 to TRBJ2-3, with TRBD1 matching 8 bases. Germline V gene data show CDR1 as SGHKS and CDR2 as YYEKEE (reference sequence). The CDR3 is made up of 14 amino acids. The V segment lost 4 bases and the J segment 4 bases; nucleotides outside the gene matches: 5. The CDR3 sequence is CASSGQGGADTQYF. The CDR3 bases are TGTGCCAGCAGCGGACAGGGAGGTGCAGATACGCAGTATTTT.

J is TRBJ2-1 and V is TRBV5-4, with TRBD1 as a possible D gene (5 bases). Germline CDR1 is SGHNT and CDR2 is YYREEE (reference sequence). The CDR3 contains 13 residues. V lost 3 bases and J 6 bases, leaving 10 bases between the germline ends. CDR3 loop: CASSWVGVNEQFF. Written as DNA, the CDR3 is TGTGCCAGCAGCTGGGTAGGGGTCAATGAGCAGTTCTTC.

This clonotype was recorded a few times. The chain joins TRBV15 to TRBJ2-1, with 10 nucleotides matching TRBD2. The CDR3 consists of 15 residues. J gave up 2 bases and V 5 bases, and 3 bases lay outside the gene matches. The germline gives CDR1 LNHNV, CDR2 YYDKDF (reference sequence). CDR3 sequence (DNA): TGTGCCACCAGCCCCCTAGCGGGGGCCTACAATGAGCAGTTCTTC. It translates to CATSPLAGAYNEQFF.

The rearrangement uses TRBV3-1 and TRBJ2-1; D gene ambiguous. CDR3 length equals 15 residues. Per germline, CDR1 LGHDT and CDR2 YNNKEL (reference sequence). V gave up 3 bases and J gave up 8 bases, with 17 bases separating them. The chain's CDR3 is CASSHGPPAKYEQFF. CDR3 in DNA: TGTGCCAGCAGCCACGGGCCCCCGGCCAAATATGAGCAGTTCTTC.

This clonotype was picked up many times. This chain links TRBV29-1 with TRBJ1-1, with a weak D call TRBD1 (6 bases). Germline CDR1 and CDR2: SQVTM and ANQGSEA. The CDR3 spans 10 residues. The V end lost 4 bases, the J end lost 8 bases, and 8 bases lay between the germline ends. The CDR3 protein is CSVGGQEAFF. CDR3 nucleotide sequence: TGCAGCGTTGGTGGACAGGAAGCTTTCTTT.

This sequence joins TRBV6-5 and TRBJ2-2, with D possibly matching TRBD2 (5 bases). The V end lost 6 bases, the J end lost 3 bases, and 11 bases lay between the germline ends. This CDR3 is built from 14 residues. The germline V gene has CDR1 MNHEY and CDR2 SVGAGI. The CDR3, as DNA: TGTGCCAGCAGCCCCCTCGGGGACACCGGGGAGCTGTTTTTT. Translated, it gives CASSPLGDTGELFF.

This sequence joins TRBV3-1 and TRBJ2-7; TRBD2 matches 8 bases. The germline gives CDR1 LGHDT, CDR2 YNNKEL (reference sequence). The CDR3 runs 15 residues. V shed 3 bases and J 2 bases; nucleotides not matched to a gene: 6. The CDR3 loop is CASSQGLGLAYEQYF. In DNA form, the CDR3 reads TGTGCCAGCAGCCAGGGACTAGGATTGGCCTACGAGCAGTACTTC.

V and J are TRBV12-3 or TRBV12-4 and TRBJ2-5, with 9 bases that match TRBD2. This CDR3 comprises 15 residues. The J segment lost 5 bases and the V segment lost 1 base, leaving 5 bases of the junction unmatched. The CDR3 DNA follows: TGTGCCAGCAGTTTAGGCGGGGGGGCCTGGGAGACCCAGTACTTC. It encodes CASSLGGGAWETQYF.

The chain couples TRBV7-2 to TRBJ2-3; weak D call: TRBD1 (6 bases). Trimming shortened V by 5 bases and J by 4 bases, and 19 bases separated the two germline ends. The CDR3 covers 16 residues. Per germline, CDR1 SGHTA and CDR2 FQGNSA. Here the CDR3 reads CASSPWQNRVPDTQYF. The CDR3 DNA sequence: TGTGCCAGCAGCCCTTGGCAGAACAGGGTGCCAGATACGCAGTATTTT.

This clonotype was found many times. The rearrangement uses TRBV10-2 and TRBJ2-6; 7 nucleotides line up with TRBD1. V shed 6 bases, J shed 2 bases, and the junction held 16 bases outside the gene matches. This CDR3 is 19 amino acids long. Germline assignment: CDR1 WSHSY and CDR2 SAAADI. The CDR3 DNA sequence: TGCGCCAGCAGGGACCCCTGGGAAGGGGGCTTTGCTGGGGCCAACGTCCTGACTTTC. Translating gives CASRDPWEGGFAGANVLTF.